The 24 T cell receptor beta chains in this list originate from one sample, sequenced in a study of blood T cell repertoires in COVID-19. The method was immunoSEQ multiplex PCR; TCRdb's version includes in-frame clones alone and lacks a portion of them. The sample lists about 100,000 clones, roughly 84% occurring once. Material: peripheral blood. The origin of the receptors is a human donor in a cohort sampled during active COVID-19.

This chain connects TRBV5-1 to TRBJ1-3, with D possibly matching TRBD1 (6 bases). Between the trimmed V and J ends, which lost 7 bases and 0 bases, there was a span of 11 bases. This CDR3 has 14 residues. Per germline, CDR1 SGHRS and CDR2 YFSETQ. The chain's CDR3 is CASGQGTSGNTIYF. The CDR3 region has the DNA TGCGCCAGCGGGCAGGGGACCTCTGGAAACACCATATATTTT.

The chain uses TRBV10-2 and TRBJ1-1; tentatively, D is TRBD1 (6 bases). Per germline, CDR1 WSHSY and CDR2 SAAADI. V was clipped by 2 bases and J by 2 bases, with 12 bases between them. The CDR3 extends over 15 amino acids. CDR3 in DNA: TGCGCCAGCAGTGAGACAGGGCGACGAAACACTGAAGCTTTCTTT. Translating gives CASSETGRRNTEAFF.

This clone was seen only once. The rearrangement links TRBV11-3 to TRBJ1-1; 7 bases fit TRBD1. The germline V gene encodes CDR1 SGHNT and CDR2 YENEEA. There are 13 residues in the CDR3. With V trimmed by 4 bases and J by 1 base, 0 bases remained unmatched. The CDR3 spells CASSWDRNTEAFF. The CDR3 DNA is TGTGCCAGCAGCTGGGACAGGAACACTGAAGCTTTCTTT.

This chain joins TRBV18 and TRBJ2-7, with 10 bases fitting TRBD1. The V and J ends lost 0 bases and 2 bases, in that order; junction bases with no gene match: 4. Germline V gene lookup returns CDR1 KGHSH and CDR2 LQKENI. The CDR3 runs 16 residues. The CDR3, as DNA: TGTGCCAGCTCACCACCGAGCGGACAGGGGGCCTACGAGCAGTACTTC. The encoded protein is CASSPPSGQGAYEQYF.

This clone was observed a handful of times. The chain couples TRBV5-7 to TRBJ1-2, with D unresolved. TRBV5-7 is given ORF status, its function remaining uncertain. The CDR3 consists of 15 residues. V was pared by 0 bases and J by 5 bases, with 14 bases between. The CDR3 spells CASSLGSVDQYGYTF. CDR3 nucleotides: TGTGCCAGCAGCTTGGGGAGCGTAGACCAGTATGGCTACACCTTC.

This clone was detected only once. The chain joins TRBV24-1 to TRBJ1-4; maybe TRBD1 (5 bases). Trimming took off 4 bases at V and 6 bases at J, with 17 bases between the two ends. Germline CDR1 KGHDR, CDR2 SFDVKD. The CDR3 loop spans 16 amino acids. In DNA, the CDR3 is TGTGCCACCAGTGAGCCCCCCAGGGCGGGAGATGAAAAACTGTTTTTT. Translating it yields CATSEPPRAGDEKLFF.

This chain links TRBV7-3 with TRBJ1-1; D remains ambiguous. Trimming left V 5 bases short and J 1 base short, with 8 bases between. This CDR3 comprises 13 residues. Germline V gives CDR1 SGHTA, CDR2 FQGTGA. CDR3 region: CASSPSPNTEAFF. The CDR3 DNA reads as TGTGCCAGCAGCCCAAGCCCGAACACTGAAGCTTTCTTT.

The chain couples TRBV7-2 to TRBJ1-1; no clear D gene. The CDR3 runs 14 residues. Germline V gene lookup returns CDR1 SGHTA and CDR2 FQGNSA. V lost 5 bases to trimming and J lost 1 base, with 11 bases between them. CDR3 coding DNA: TGTGCCAGCAGCCCCAGTAATCAGAACACTGAAGCTTTCTTT. This encodes CASSPSNQNTEAFF.

This chain connects TRBV7-2 to TRBJ2-3; TRBD1 agrees at 9 bases. This CDR3 has 14 residues. Germline trimming cut 1 base from V and 4 bases from J; bases unmatched to any gene: 0. Germline CDR1 is SGHTA and CDR2 is FQGNSA. CDR3 loop: CASSLGQGADTQYF. The CDR3 region has the DNA TGTGCCAGCAGCTTAGGACAGGGGGCAGATACGCAGTATTTT.

This clone appeared once. The rearrangement links TRBV19 to TRBJ2-6, with 7 bases that match TRBD1. The CDR3 length is 15 residues. CDR1 is LNHDA, CDR2 SQIVND, per germline (reference sequence). Losses at the gene ends were 6 bases for V and 2 bases for J; bases not matched to a gene: 4. CDR3 coding DNA: TGTGCCAGTAGCCGACAGGGCGCTGGGGCCAACGTCCTGACTTTC. The encoded protein is CASSRQGAGANVLTF.

This clone was recorded at least ten times. The chain uses TRBV9 and TRBJ2-7; the D gene is possibly TRBD1 (6 bases). The CDR3 extends over 15 amino acids. CDR1 SGDLS and CDR2 YYNGEE come from the germline V gene. V was trimmed by 0 bases and J by 3 bases, leaving 13 bases between them. The CDR3 coding sequence is TGTGCCAGCAGCGTAGCAAGTGCAGGGGTCTACGAGCAGTACTTC. Its protein product is CASSVASAGVYEQYF. The full variable domain, its missing parts supplied by reference TRBV9 and TRBJ2-7, is DSGVTQTPKHLITATGQRVTLRCSPRSGDLSVYWYQQSLDQGLQFLIQYYNGEERAKGNILERFSAQQFPDLHSELNLSSLELGDSALYFCASSVASAGVYEQYFGPGTRLTVT.

The chain carries TRBV3-1 (or the pseudogene TRBV3-2) and TRBJ1-2; weak D call: TRBD1 (6 bases). The germline CDR1 and CDR2 sequences are LGHDT and YNNKEL (reference sequence). The CDR3 covers 13 residues. Trimming removed 4 bases at V and 3 bases at J, with 9 bases between. DNA of the CDR3: TGTGCCAGCAGCCCGACAGGCTACTATGGCTACACCTTC. This translates into CASSPTGYYGYTF.

This clone showed up just a few times. V gene TRBV3-1 (or the pseudogene TRBV3-2) combines with J gene TRBJ1-2, with D unclear. Germline V gene data show CDR1 as LGHDT and CDR2 as YNNKEL (reference sequence). Trimming removed 5 bases from V and 8 bases from J, with 9 bases in between. This CDR3 spans 11 amino acids. CDR3 sequence (DNA): TGTGCCAGCAGCTCAGCGCGAGGCTACACCTTC. It is translated as CASSSARGYTF.

The rearrangement uses TRBV11-3 and TRBJ2-3; no firm D call. Germline-derived CDR1 and CDR2 are SGHNT and YENEEA. There are 13 residues in the CDR3. Between the trimmed V and J ends, which lost 6 bases and 2 bases, there was a span of 9 bases. The CDR3: CASRSGSTDTQYF. The CDR3 nucleotides are TGTGCCAGCAGGTCGGGTTCCACAGATACGCAGTATTTT.

V is TRBV30 and J is TRBJ2-3, with D tentatively TRBD1 (6 bases). The CDR3 has 17 residues. Per the germline V gene, CDR1 is GTSNPN and CDR2 is SVGIG (reference sequence). With 2 bases removed from V and 4 bases from J, the gap between germline ends came to 22 bases. The CDR3 protein is CAWSSSQGPWMADTQYF. The DNA for the CDR3 is TGTGCCTGGAGTTCCTCCCAGGGGCCCTGGATGGCAGATACGCAGTATTTT.

The chain links TRBV11-2 to TRBJ1-2; 10 bases are a match to TRBD1. CDR1 SGHAT and CDR2 FQNNGV come from the germline V gene. The CDR3 is 15 residues long. With 6 bases clipped from V and 7 bases from J, the junction kept 11 bases outside the gene matches. The CDR3 DNA follows: TGTGCCAGCAGGGGGACAGGGGAAGGGAGGAGTGGCTACACCTTC. Translation: CASRGTGEGRSGYTF.

J is TRBJ2-3 and V is TRBV4-3; 11 bases map to TRBD2. V was clipped by 4 bases and J by 0 bases; unmatched bases: 6. The germline V gene encodes CDR1 LGHNA and CDR2 YSLEER. The CDR3 totals 17 residues. In DNA form, the CDR3 reads TGCGCCAGCAGCCTAATAGCGGGGGGGTCTAGCACAGATACGCAGTATTTT. It translates to CASSLIAGGSSTDTQYF.

This chain connects TRBV4-3 to TRBJ2-5; 8 bases fit TRBD2. This CDR3 spans 16 amino acids. V lost 4 bases to trimming and J lost 5 bases; unmatched junction nucleotides: 12. Germline CDR1 is LGHNA and CDR2 is YSLEER. As DNA, the CDR3 is TGCGCCAGCAGCCCAAGCGGGAGACGGGGGGGGGAGACCCAGTACTTC. Protein: CASSPSGRRGGETQYF.

V usage is TRBV5-1 and J usage is TRBJ2-3; a weak D match, TRBD1 (6 bases). Looked up from germline, CDR1 is SGHRS and CDR2 is YFSETQ. V shed 4 bases and J shed 11 bases, with 17 bases lying between them. This CDR3 contains 13 residues. Here the CDR3 DNA reads TGCGCCAGCAGCCCTGGGACACTTAATGAGCAGTATTTT. This translates into CASSPGTLNEQYF.

The chain carries TRBV14 and TRBJ2-7; 14 positions agree with TRBD2. Germline loops: CDR1 SGHDN, CDR2 FVKESK. V trimming: 4 bases; J trimming: 4 bases; junction bases outside the gene matches: 6. The CDR3 loop spans 16 amino acids. Written as DNA, the CDR3 is TGTGCCAGCAGCCCAGGGACTAGCGGGGGATGGTACGAGCAGTACTTC. Amino acids: CASSPGTSGGWYEQYF.

The chain links TRBV27 to TRBJ1-5, with 7 positions matching TRBD1. V trimming: 2 bases; J trimming: 0 bases; junction bases outside the gene matches: 4. Per the germline V gene, CDR1 is MNHEY and CDR2 is SMNVEV (reference sequence). This CDR3 is 16 amino acids long. The CDR3 region is CASSLAGGFSNQPQHF. CDR3 DNA: TGTGCCAGCAGTTTAGCAGGGGGGTTTAGCAATCAGCCCCAGCATTTT.

V gene TRBV7-2 combines with J gene TRBJ1-1; weak D call: TRBD1 (6 bases). The CDR3 spans 16 residues. V shed 5 bases and J shed 1 base, with 17 bases lying between them. CDR1 and CDR2 from the germline V gene are SGHTA and FQGNSA. The CDR3 loop is CASSKTIGRGNTEAFF. CDR3 DNA: TGTGCCAGCAGCAAGACAATTGGCAGGGGGAACACTGAAGCTTTCTTT.

The V and J genes are TRBV6-2 or TRBV6-3 and TRBJ2-3; D call uncertain. V lost 5 bases and J lost 2, with 23 bases in between. There are 18 residues in the CDR3. CDR1 and CDR2 from the germline V gene are MNHEY and SVGEGT. As DNA, the CDR3 is TGTGCCAGCAGTCCCCCTCCTCCGAGGATTTTGCACACAGATACGCAGTATTTT. The encoded protein is CASSPPPPRILHTDTQYF.

This clone occurred a few times. This sequence joins TRBV7-9 and TRBJ1-5; D ambiguous. The V end lost 1 base, the J end lost 11 bases, and 12 bases lay between the germline ends. The CDR3 loop spans 13 amino acids. Germline values: CDR1 SEHNR, CDR2 FQNEAQ (reference sequence). The chain's CDR3 is CASSLDGPAAQHF. The DNA for the CDR3 is TGTGCCAGCAGCTTAGATGGCCCCGCGGCCCAGCATTTT.